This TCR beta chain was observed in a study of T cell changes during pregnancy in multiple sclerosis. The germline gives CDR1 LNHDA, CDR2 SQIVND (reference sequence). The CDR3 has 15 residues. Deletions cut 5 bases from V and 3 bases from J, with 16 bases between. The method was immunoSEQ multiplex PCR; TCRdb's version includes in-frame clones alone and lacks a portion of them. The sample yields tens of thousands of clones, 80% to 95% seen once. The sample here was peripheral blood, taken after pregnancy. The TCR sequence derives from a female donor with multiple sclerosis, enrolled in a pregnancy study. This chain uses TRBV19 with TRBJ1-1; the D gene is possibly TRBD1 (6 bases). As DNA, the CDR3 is TGTGCCAGTAGTTCCTGGGGGCTTCGGGACACTGAAGCTTTCTTT. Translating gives CASSSWGLRDTEAFF.